This T cell receptor beta chain was retrieved from a study of identical twins. With regard to this clonotype: What it recognizes is unknown.

Broader study findings: Twin pairs had excess sharing that was weaker in beta out-of-frame sequences.

TCRdb independently ran MiXCR on the 5' RACE reads; one entry per CDR3 protein. The profile covers about 900,000 distinct CDR3 sequences, with over 9% appearing a single time and 1.5% to 2% taken by the ten largest. V dropped 0 bases and J dropped 1 base, with 14 bases sitting between them. Germline lookup yields CDR1 SGHTA and CDR2 FQGNSA. This CDR3 has 17 amino acids. This sample also belongs to another study, concerning yellow fever vaccine responses in identical twins.

This TCR was sampled from a woman under 30 in good health. This chain connects TRBV7-2 to TRBJ2-3; D remains ambiguous. Sequencing used PBMCs. CDR3: CASSLALVADRTDTQYF. The CDR3 DNA sequence: TGTGCCAGCAGCTTAGCTCTAGTGGCGGACCGCACAGATACGCAGTATTTT.